Following are 13 T cell receptor beta chains from one sample sequenced in a study of blood T cell repertoires in COVID-19. Sequencing was performed with immunoSEQ multiplex PCR; in TCRdb, only in-frame clones are kept and a portion is missing. This table holds 350,000 to 400,000 clones, roughly 90% found once. The sample comprised PBMCs or T cells enriched from blood (not recorded which). The origin of the receptors is a woman in her twenties or thirties with acute COVID-19.

V usage is TRBV5-1 and J usage is TRBJ1-1; tentative D call: TRBD1 (5 bases). CDR3 length: 14 residues. Trimming cost V 4 bases and J 1 base, with 11 bases left between them. CDR1 SGHRS and CDR2 YFSETQ come from the germline V gene. The CDR3 spells CASSLRVGNTEAFF. The DNA for the CDR3 is TGCGCCAGCAGCCTCAGGGTAGGGAACACTGAAGCTTTCTTT.

The genes are TRBV19 and TRBJ2-3; TRBD2 is a possible D gene (8 bases). There are 16 residues in the CDR3. CDR1 and CDR2 (germline): LNHDA, SQIVND (reference sequence). V lost 7 bases to trimming and J lost 3 bases, with 20 bases between them. The CDR3 DNA is TGTGCCAGTACCATCGGACAGGCGGGGGGTACAGATACGCAGTATTTT. Translated: CASTIGQAGGTDTQYF.

This clone was observed a single time. The chain is built from TRBV2 and TRBJ2-3, with no clear D. The germline V and J ends were trimmed by 8 bases and 4 bases, with 7 bases remaining between them. CDR1 is SNHLY and CDR2 is FYNNEI in the germline V gene. The CDR3 spans 11 residues. This chain's CDR3 is CASLRSDTQYF. CDR3 bases: TGTGCCAGCCTTAGATCAGATACGCAGTATTTT.

V gene TRBV19 combines with J gene TRBJ2-1; 10 nucleotides agree with TRBD1. The germline gives CDR1 LNHDA, CDR2 SQIVND (reference sequence). The CDR3 consists of 17 residues. After removal of 2 bases from V and 4 bases from J, the junction contained 8 bases not matched to a gene. CDR3 in amino acids: CASSINGVGQGYNEQFF. CDR3 sequence (DNA): TGTGCCAGTAGTATAAACGGGGTGGGACAGGGGTACAATGAGCAGTTCTTC.

V gene TRBV21-1 combines with J gene TRBJ2-6; the table calls TRBD2, which could not be checked here. TRBV21-1 is termed a pseudogene. The CDR3 extends over 14 amino acids. The DNA of the CDR3 is TGTGCCAGCCTCACGCGGTCTGGGGCCAACGTCCTGACTTTC. Translated: CASLTRSGANVLTF.

The V gene is TRBV5-5, the J gene TRBJ1-2, with unresolved D. Trimming pared 0 bases from V and 4 bases from J, leaving 7 bases between. Germline-derived CDR1 and CDR2 are SGHKS and YYEKEE (reference sequence). This CDR3 has 13 residues. CDR3 DNA sequence: TGTGCCAGCAGCTTGGACGGGTCCTATGGCTACACCTTC. Its translation: CASSLDGSYGYTF.

As DNA, the CDR3 is TGTGCCAGCAGCCAAGATCTTAAGGCGGGGAGAGATACGCAGTATTTT. Protein sequence: CASSQDLKAGRDTQYF. The genes are TRBV3-1 (or the pseudogene TRBV3-2) and TRBJ2-3; possible D gene TRBD2, 6 bases. This CDR3 is built from 16 residues. The V end was cut by 0 bases, the J end by 5 bases, with 15 bases between. Germline CDR1 is LGHDT and CDR2 is YNNKEL (reference sequence).

With respect to this clone: Other DNA variants within this sample encode the same CDR3. The rearrangement uses TRBV6-1 and TRBJ2-3; D ambiguous. The germline gives CDR1 MNHNS, CDR2 SASEGT. The CDR3 has 13 residues. Trimming left V 0 bases short and J 5 bases short, with 6 bases between. In DNA, the CDR3 is TGTGCCAGCAGTGAAGCTCCCTTAGATACGCAGTATTTT. This sequence encodes CASSEAPLDTQYF.

This clone was recorded once. Mismatch with germline at one junction end may stem from a read error. The chain couples TRBV7-2 to TRBJ2-2, with D perhaps TRBD1 or TRBD2 (5 bases each). This CDR3 region has 13 residues. Germline loops: CDR1 SGHTA, CDR2 FQGNSA. The CDR3 region has the DNA TGTGTCAGCAGCTTAGAGGGGAAAAGGGAGCTGTTTTTT. Translating it yields CVSSLEGKRELFF.

A few counts support this clone. This chain uses TRBV3-1 (or the pseudogene TRBV3-2) with TRBJ1-1, with D perhaps TRBD1 (6 bases). The CDR3 sequence is 14 residues long. Deletions cut 4 bases from V and 1 base from J, with 10 bases between. Germline-derived CDR1 and CDR2 are LGHDT and YNNKEL (reference sequence). The CDR3 loop reads CASSLDRKNTEAFF. The CDR3 DNA reads TGTGCCAGCAGCCTAGACAGGAAGAACACTGAAGCTTTCTTT.

V usage is TRBV27 and J usage is TRBJ2-7, with 9 bases matching TRBD1. The V segment lost 7 bases and the J segment 7 bases; nucleotides outside the gene matches: 5. The CDR3 is 12 amino acids. From germline, CDR1 is MNHEY and CDR2 SMNVEV (reference sequence). The CDR3 reads CASKQGAREQYF. The DNA of the CDR3 is TGTGCCAGCAAACAGGGGGCGCGAGAGCAGTACTTC.

Only a few counts were recorded for this clone. This rearrangement joins TRBV3-1 (or the pseudogene TRBV3-2) to TRBJ2-1; 8 nucleotides match TRBD1. There are 14 residues in the CDR3. The V gene's germline CDR1 is LGHDT and CDR2 YNNKEL (reference sequence). V dropped 6 bases and J dropped 2; count of bases not matched to a gene: 3. The CDR3 DNA follows: TGTGCCAGCAGGCGGGACAGGACCTACAATGAGCAGTTCTTC. Amino acid sequence: CASRRDRTYNEQFF.

The chain has TRBV5-5 and TRBJ1-1, with 7 bases that match TRBD1. The trim removed 3 bases at V and 11 bases at J, leaving 10 bases unmatched. The V gene's germline CDR1 is SGHKS and CDR2 YYEKEE (reference sequence). CDR3 size: 13 residues. The CDR3 here is CASSSHTGVKAFF. DNA of the CDR3: TGTGCCAGCAGCTCACACACAGGGGTGAAGGCTTTCTTT.